This is a list of T cell receptor beta chains from one sample in a study of blood T cell repertoires in COVID-19. This table comes from immunoSEQ multiplex PCR, and its TCRdb copy is limited to in-frame clones, with some not included. This sample has some 120,000 clones, with approximately 70% found just once. Sequenced material: peripheral blood. These receptors were obtained from a human donor with acute or convalescent COVID-19. The donor label of this sample is uncertain. Both conserved end residues are part of each CDR3. The D gene is left open where the match is weak. The size field is filled for only some rows; it gives once, few, many or a size class.

len,j_gene,d_gene,abundance,v_gene,CDR3aa,CDR3nt
16,TRBJ1-2,-,few,TRBV5-5,CASSLRAQTGNYGYTF,TGTGCCAGCAGCTTACGCGCCCAAACAGGGAACTATGGCTACACCTTC
15,TRBJ1-2,TRBD1,-,TRBV5-8,CASSLGTGGNYGYTF,TGTGCCAGCAGCTTAGGAACAGGGGGGAACTATGGCTACACCTTC
15,TRBJ1-4,-,-,TRBV5-6,CASSLVSQINEKLFF,TGTGCCAGCAGCTTGGTATCCCAGATTAATGAAAAACTGTTTTTT
12,TRBJ2-5,TRBD1,-,TRBV30,CAWSLDRGTQYF,TGTGCCTGGAGTCTCGACAGGGGGACCCAGTACTTC
15,TRBJ2-2,-,-,TRBV6-4,CASKKGGENTGELFF,TGTGCCAGCAAAAAGGGCGGGGAGAACACCGGGGAGCTGTTTTTT
12,TRBJ1-4,-,few,TRBV10-3,CAISESGEKLFF,TGTGCCATCAGTGAGTCCGGTGAAAAACTGTTTTTT
16,TRBJ2-3,TRBD2,once,TRBV7-6,CASSLGSGGTTDTQYF,TGTGCCAGCAGCTTAGGTAGCGGGGGGACCACAGATACGCAGTATTTT
17,TRBJ2-1,-,-,TRBV25-1,CASSPPTWERGNNEQFF,TGTGCCAGCAGCCCCCCGACTTGGGAGCGCGGAAACAATGAGCAGTTCTTC
19,TRBJ2-3,TRBD2,-,TRBV3-1/TRBV3-2,CASSQDDSLAGENTDTQYF,TGTGCCAGCAGCCAAGATGATTCCCTAGCGGGGGAAAACACAGATACGCAGTATTTT
15,TRBJ2-5,-,-,TRBV15,CATSSNTQGLGAQYF,TGTGCCACCAGCAGTAATACTCAGGGGCTTGGGGCCCAGTACTTC